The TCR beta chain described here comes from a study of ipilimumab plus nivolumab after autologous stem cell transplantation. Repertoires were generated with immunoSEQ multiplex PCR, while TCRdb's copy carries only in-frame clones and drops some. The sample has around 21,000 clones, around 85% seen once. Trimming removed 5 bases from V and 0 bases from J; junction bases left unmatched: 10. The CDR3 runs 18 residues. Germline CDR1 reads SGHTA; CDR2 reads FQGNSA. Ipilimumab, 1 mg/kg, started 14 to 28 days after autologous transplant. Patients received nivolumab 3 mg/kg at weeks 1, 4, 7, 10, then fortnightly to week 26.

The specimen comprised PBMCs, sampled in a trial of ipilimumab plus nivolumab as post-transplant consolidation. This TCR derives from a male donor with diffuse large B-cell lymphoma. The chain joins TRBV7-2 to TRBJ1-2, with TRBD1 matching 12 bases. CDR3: CASSPAGTGGYPNYGYTF. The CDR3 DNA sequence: TGTGCCAGCAGCCCAGCCGGGACAGGGGGCTATCCTAACTATGGCTACACCTTC.